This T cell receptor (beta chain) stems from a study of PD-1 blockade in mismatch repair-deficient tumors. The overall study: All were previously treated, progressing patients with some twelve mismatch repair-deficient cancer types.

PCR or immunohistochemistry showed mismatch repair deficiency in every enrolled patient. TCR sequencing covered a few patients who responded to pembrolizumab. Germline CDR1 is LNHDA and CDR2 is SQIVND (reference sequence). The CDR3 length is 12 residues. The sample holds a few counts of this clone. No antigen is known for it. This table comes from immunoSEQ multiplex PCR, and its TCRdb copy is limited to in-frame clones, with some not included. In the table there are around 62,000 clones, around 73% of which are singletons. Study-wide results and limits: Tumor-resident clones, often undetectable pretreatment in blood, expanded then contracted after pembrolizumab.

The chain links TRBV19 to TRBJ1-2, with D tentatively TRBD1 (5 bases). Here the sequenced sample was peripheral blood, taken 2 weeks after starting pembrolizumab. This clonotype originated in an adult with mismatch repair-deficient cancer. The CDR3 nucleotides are TGTGCTTGCATTGGGGCCGCGGGAGGCTACACCTTC. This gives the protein CACIGAAGGYTF.